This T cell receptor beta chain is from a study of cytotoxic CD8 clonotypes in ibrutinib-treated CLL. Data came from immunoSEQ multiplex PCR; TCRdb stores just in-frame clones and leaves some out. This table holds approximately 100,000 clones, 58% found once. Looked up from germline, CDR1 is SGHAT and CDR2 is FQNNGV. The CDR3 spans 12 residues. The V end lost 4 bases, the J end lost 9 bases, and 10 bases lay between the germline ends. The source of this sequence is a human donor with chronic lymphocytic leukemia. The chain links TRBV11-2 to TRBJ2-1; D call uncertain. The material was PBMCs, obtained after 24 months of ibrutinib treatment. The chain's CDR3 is CASSSARVEQFF. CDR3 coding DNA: TGTGCCAGCAGCTCCGCTAGAGTTGAGCAGTTCTTC.